This entry features one T cell receptor beta chain sequence. Reverse transcription of 0.5 to 1 ug RNA was performed with random hexamers. Amplification of TCR beta CDR3 used immunoSEQ multiplex PCR across 54 Vbeta and 13 Jbeta. TCRdb re-called the immunoSEQ multiplex PCR reads through MiXCR, storing one row per CDR3 protein. The table has 100,000 or so distinct CDR3 sequences, around nine tenths seen once; the top ten hold approximately 0.13%. The authors sequenced TCR beta from blood CD8+ and CD4+ T cells. TEMRA cells were FACS-enriched, while CD8+ and CD4+ T cells were negatively isolated. The V gene lost 7 bases and the J gene lost 2 bases, with 11 bases spanning the gap. Germline lookup yields CDR1 SNHLY and CDR2 FYNNEI. The CDR3 is 13 residues long. The data are from a study of CD8 T cells in Susac syndrome.

The genes are TRBV2 and TRBJ2-5, with D unclear. The sample was CD4+ T cells from PBMCs. The TCR comes from a human donor in good health. CDR3 residues: CASITKQQETQYF. CDR3 DNA: TGTGCCAGCATAACCAAACAGCAAGAGACCCAGTACTTC.